This T cell receptor beta chain was recovered during a study of patients and donors after allogeneic stem cell transplantation. TCRdb independently ran MiXCR on the RT-PCR reads; one entry per CDR3 protein. Here the sample spans about 110,000 distinct CDR3 sequences, approximately 35% being singletons. J was trimmed by 4 bases and V by 0 bases; bases with no gene match: 8. The germline V gene has CDR1 LGHNA and CDR2 YSLEER. The length of the CDR3 is 17 residues. The rearrangement links TRBV4-3 to TRBJ1-4; 7 bases are a match to TRBD1. Sequenced: blood, either unsorted or a sorted T cell fraction (not recorded which). The sequence was obtained from a human donor who was either an allogeneic HSCT recipient or a stem cell or donor lymphocyte infusion donor (not recorded which). It is not recorded whose cells these are; they may come from a transplant donor. The CDR3 coding sequence is TGCGCCAGCAGCCAAGATTCTCTGGACAGGAGTAATGAAAAACTGTTTTTT. Translating it yields CASSQDSLDRSNEKLFF.